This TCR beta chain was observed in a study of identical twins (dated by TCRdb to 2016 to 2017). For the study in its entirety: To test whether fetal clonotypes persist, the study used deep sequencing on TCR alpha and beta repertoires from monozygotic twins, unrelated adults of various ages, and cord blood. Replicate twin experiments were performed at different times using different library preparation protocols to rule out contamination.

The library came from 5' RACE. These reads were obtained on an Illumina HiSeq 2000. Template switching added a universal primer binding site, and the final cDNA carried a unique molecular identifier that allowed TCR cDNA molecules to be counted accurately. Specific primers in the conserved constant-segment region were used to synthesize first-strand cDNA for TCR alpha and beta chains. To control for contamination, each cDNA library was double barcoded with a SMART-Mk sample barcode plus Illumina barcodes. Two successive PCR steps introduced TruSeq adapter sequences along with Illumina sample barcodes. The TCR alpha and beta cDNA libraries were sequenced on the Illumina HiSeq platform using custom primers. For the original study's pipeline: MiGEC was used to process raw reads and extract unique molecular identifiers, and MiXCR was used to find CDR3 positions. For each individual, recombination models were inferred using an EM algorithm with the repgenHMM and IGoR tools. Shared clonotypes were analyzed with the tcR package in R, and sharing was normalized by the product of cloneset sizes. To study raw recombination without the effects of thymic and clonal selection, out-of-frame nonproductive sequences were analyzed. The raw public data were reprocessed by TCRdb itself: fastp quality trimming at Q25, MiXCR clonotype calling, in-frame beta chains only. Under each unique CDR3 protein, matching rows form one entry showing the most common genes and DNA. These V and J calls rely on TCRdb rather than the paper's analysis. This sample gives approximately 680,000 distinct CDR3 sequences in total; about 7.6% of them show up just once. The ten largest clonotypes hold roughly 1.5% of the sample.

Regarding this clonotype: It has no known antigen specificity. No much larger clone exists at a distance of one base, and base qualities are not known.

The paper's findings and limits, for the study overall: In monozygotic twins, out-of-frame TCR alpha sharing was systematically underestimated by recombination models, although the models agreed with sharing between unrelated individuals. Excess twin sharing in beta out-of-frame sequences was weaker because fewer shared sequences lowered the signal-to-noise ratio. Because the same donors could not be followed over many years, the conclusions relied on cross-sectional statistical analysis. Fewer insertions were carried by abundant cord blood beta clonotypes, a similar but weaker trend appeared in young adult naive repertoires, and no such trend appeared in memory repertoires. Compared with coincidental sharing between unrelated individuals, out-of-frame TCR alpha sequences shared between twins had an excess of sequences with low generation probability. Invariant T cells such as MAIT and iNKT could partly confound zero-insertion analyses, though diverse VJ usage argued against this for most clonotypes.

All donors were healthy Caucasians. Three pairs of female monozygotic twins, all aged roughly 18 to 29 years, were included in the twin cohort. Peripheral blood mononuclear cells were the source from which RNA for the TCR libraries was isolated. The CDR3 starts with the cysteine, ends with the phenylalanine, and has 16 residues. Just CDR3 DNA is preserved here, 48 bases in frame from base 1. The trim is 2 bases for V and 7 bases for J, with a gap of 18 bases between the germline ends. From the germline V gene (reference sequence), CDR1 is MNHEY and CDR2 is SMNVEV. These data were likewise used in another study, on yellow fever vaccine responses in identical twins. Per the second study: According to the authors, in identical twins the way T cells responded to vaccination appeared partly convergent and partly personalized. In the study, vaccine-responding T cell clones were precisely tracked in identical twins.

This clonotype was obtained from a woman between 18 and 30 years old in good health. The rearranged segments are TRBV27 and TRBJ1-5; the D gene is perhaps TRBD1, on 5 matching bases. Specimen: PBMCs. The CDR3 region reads CASSLRSGGNVQPQHF. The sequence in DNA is TGTGCCAGCAGTTTAAGGAGTGGGGGGAACGTGCAGCCCCAGCATTTT.